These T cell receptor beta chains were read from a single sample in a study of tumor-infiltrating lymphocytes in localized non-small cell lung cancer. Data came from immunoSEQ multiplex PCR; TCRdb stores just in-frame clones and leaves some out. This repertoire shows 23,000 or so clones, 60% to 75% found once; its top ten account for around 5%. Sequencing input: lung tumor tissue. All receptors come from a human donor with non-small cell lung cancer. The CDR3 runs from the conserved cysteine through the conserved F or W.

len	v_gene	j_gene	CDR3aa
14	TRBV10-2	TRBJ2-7	CASSRSGRSNEQYF
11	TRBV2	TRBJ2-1	CASSIREEQFF
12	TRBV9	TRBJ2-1	CASSVANNEQFF
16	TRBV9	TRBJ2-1	CASSVVGDRAYNEQFF
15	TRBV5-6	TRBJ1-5	CASSLAGAPAQPQHF
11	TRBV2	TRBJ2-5	CASSESLHQYF
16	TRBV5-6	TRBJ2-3	CASSSSGGGATDTQYF
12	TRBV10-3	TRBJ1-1	CAISVKGHKAFF
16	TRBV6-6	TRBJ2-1	CASSMTSGGTYNEQFF
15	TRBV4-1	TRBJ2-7	CASSQVRGGDYEQYF